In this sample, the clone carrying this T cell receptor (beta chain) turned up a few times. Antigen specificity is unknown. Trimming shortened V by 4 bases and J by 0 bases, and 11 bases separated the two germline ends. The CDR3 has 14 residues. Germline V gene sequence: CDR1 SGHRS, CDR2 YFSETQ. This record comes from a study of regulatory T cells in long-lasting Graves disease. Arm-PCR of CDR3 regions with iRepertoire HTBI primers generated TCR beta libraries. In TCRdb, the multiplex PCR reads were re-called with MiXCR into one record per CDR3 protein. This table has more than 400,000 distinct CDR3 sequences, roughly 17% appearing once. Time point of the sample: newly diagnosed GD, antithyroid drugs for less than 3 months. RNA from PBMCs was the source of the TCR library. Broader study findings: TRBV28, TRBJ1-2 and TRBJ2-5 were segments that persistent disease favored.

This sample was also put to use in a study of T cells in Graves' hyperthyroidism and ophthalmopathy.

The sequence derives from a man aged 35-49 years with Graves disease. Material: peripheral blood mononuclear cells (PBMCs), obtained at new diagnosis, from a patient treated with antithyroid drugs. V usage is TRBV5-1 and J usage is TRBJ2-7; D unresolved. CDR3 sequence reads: CASSLHSSSYEQYF. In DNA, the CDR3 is TGCGCCAGCAGCCTGCATTCGAGCTCCTACGAGCAGTACTTC.